The present T cell receptor beta chain was sequenced within a study of shared clonotypes between healthy human individuals. Study-wide context: The donor pool was made up of a couple of women and three men aged 18 to 49.

Only in-frame clones appear in the TCRdb table, and some are missing; sequencing was by immunoSEQ multiplex PCR. Seen here are roughly 1,000,000 clones, approximately 78% observed once, and the top ten hold 0.6% to 0.75%. The CDR3 is made up of 13 amino acids. Trimming shortened V by 3 bases and J by 1 base, and 6 bases separated the two germline ends. The germline gives CDR1 SGHVS, CDR2 FQNEAQ. Regarding the study as a whole: Naive subsets generally had larger estimated richness than memory subsets. Several donors held roughly 5% of naive CD4 clonotypes in common.

Regarding this clone: Its antigen is still unknown. A clone one base away is much larger, so this may be a read error.

This sequence originates from a man aged 18 to 35 in good health. Some clones in this sample may be carry-over from other donors' samples. The rearrangement uses TRBV7-8 and TRBJ1-1; the D gene is possibly TRBD1 (5 bases). Sequencing was done on a sample of memory CD4+ T cells from PBMCs. The subset denotes: CD45RA-negative fraction. The DNA for the CDR3 is TGTGCCAGCAGCTTTACAGGGAACACTGAAGCTTTCTTT. Translation gives CASSFTGNTEAFF.